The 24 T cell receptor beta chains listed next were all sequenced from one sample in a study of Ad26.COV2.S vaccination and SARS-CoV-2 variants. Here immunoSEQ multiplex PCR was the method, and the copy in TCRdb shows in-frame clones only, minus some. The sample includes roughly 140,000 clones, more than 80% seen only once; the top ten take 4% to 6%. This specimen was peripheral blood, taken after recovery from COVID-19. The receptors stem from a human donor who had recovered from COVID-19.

The CDR3 bases are TGCGCCAGCAGCGCACAGGGGGCGCGGGTCACCGGGGAGCTGTTTTTT. Translated, it gives CASSAQGARVTGELFF. The V and J genes are TRBV5-1 and TRBJ2-2; 9 bases are a match to TRBD1. The V and J ends lost 4 bases and 4 bases, in that order; junction bases with no gene match: 8. This CDR3 contains 16 residues. Germline assignment: CDR1 SGHRS and CDR2 YFSETQ.

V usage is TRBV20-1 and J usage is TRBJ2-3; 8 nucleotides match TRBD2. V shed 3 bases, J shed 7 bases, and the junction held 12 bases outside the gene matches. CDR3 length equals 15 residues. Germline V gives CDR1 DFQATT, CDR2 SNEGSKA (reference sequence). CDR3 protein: CSASRRAGGTNTQYF. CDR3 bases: TGCAGTGCTAGTCGGCGCGCGGGGGGCACTAATACGCAGTATTTT.

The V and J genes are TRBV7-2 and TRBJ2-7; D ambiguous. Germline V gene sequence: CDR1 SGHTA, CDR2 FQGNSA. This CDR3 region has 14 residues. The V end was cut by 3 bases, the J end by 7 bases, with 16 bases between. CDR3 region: CASSLMLQLGEQYF. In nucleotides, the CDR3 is TGTGCCAGCAGCTTGATGTTACAGTTAGGGGAGCAGTACTTC. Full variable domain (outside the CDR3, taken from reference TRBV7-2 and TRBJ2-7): GAGVSQSPSNKVTEKGKDVELRCDPISGHTALYWYRQSLGQGLEFLIYFQGNSAPDKSGLPSDRFSAERTGGSVSTLTIQRTQQEDSAVYLCASSLMLQLGEQYFGPGTRLTVT.

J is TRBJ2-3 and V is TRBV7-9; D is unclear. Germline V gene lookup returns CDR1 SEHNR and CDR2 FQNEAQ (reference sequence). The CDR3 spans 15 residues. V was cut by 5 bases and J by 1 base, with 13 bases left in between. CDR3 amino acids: CASSASGVGTDTQYF. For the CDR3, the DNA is TGTGCCAGCAGCGCTAGTGGGGTGGGCACAGATACGCAGTATTTT. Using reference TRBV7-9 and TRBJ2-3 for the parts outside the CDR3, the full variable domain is DTGVSQNPRHKITKRGQNVTFRCDPISEHNRLYWYRQTLGQGPEFLTYFQNEAQLEKSRLLSDRFSAERPKGSFSTLEIQRTEQGDSAMYLCASSASGVGTDTQYFGPGTRLTVL.

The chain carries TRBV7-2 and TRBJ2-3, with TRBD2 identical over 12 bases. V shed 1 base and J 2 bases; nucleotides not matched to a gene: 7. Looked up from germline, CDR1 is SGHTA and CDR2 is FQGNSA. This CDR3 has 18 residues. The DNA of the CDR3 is TGTGCCAGCAGCTTAGATTGGACTAGCGGGGAGCACACAGATACGCAGTATTTT. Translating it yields CASSLDWTSGEHTDTQYF.

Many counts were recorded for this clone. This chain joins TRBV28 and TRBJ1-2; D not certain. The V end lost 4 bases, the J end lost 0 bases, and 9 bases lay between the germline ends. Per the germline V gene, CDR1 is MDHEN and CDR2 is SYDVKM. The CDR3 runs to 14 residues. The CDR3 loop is CASSSPGTNYGYTF. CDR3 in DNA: TGTGCCAGCAGTTCCCCGGGTACTAACTATGGCTACACCTTC.

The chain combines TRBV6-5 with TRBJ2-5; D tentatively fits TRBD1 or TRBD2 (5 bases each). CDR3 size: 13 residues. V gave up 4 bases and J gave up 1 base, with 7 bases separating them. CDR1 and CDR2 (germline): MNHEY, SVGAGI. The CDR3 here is CASSSGAQETQYF. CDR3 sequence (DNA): TGTGCCAGCAGTTCCGGGGCCCAAGAGACCCAGTACTTC.

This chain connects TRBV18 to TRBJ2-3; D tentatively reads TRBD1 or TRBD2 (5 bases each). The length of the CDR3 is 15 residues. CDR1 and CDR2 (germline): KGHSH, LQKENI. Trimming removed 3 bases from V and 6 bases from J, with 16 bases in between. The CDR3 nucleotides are TGTGCCAGCTCACCTCGGAAGGGGACGGACGATACGCAGTATTTT. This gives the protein CASSPRKGTDDTQYF.

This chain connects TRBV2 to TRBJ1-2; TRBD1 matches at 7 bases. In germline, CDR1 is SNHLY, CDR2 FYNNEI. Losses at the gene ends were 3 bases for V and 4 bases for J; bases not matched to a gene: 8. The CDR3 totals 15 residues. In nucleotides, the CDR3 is TGTGCCAGCAGTGATGGATTCCGGGACAGCTATGGCTACACCTTC. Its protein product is CASSDGFRDSYGYTF.

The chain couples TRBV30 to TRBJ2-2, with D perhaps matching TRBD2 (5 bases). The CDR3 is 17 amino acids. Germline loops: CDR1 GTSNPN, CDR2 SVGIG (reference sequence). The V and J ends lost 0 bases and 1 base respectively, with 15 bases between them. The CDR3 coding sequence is TGTGCCTGGAGTGTACTAGGGTCTGGGTGGAACACCGGGGAGCTGTTTTTT. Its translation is CAWSVLGSGWNTGELFF.

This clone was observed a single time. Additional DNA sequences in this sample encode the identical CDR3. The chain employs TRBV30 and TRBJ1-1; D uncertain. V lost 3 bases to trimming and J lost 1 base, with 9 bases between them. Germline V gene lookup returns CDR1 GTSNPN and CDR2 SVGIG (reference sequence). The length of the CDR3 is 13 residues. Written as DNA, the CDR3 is TGTGCCTGGAGCAGGACTGCGAACACTGAAGCTTTCTTT. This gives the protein CAWSRTANTEAFF.

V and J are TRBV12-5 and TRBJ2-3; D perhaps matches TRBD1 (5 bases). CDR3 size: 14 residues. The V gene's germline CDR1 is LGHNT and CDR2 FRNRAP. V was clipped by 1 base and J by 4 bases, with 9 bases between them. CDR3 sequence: CASGLGRASDTQYF. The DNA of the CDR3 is TGTGCTAGTGGTTTGGGCAGGGCATCAGATACGCAGTATTTT.

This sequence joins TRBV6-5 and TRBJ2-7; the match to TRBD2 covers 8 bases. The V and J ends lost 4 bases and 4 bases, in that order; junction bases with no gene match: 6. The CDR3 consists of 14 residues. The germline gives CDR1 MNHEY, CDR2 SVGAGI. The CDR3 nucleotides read TGTGCCAGCAGTTCTGTCGGGGGGGCTTACGAGCAGTACTTC. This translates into CASSSVGGAYEQYF.

The CDR3 coding sequence is TGTGCCAGTAGTATCGTAACCAATCAGCCCCAGCATTTT. As protein: CASSIVTNQPQHF. V and J are TRBV19 and TRBJ1-5; D ambiguous. CDR3 length: 13 residues. V lost 3 bases to trimming and J lost 3 bases, with 6 bases between them. Germline assignment: CDR1 LNHDA and CDR2 SQIVND (reference sequence).

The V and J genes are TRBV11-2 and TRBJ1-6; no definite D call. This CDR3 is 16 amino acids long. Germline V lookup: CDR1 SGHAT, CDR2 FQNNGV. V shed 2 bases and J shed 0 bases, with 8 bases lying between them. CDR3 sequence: CASSLRASSYNSPLHF. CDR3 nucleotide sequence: TGTGCCAGCAGCTTACGGGCTAGCTCCTATAATTCACCCCTCCACTTT.

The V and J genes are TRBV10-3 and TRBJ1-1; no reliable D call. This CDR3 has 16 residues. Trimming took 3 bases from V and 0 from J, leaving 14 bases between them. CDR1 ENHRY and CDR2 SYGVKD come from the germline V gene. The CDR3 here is CAISERSTALNTEAFF. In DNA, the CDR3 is TGTGCCATCAGTGAAAGATCCACCGCCTTGAACACTGAAGCTTTCTTT.

The CDR3 protein is CASSSNPRETQYF. The DNA of the CDR3 is TGTGCCAGCAGTTCAAACCCCAGGGAGACCCAGTACTTC. The chain has TRBV28 and TRBJ2-5; D remains ambiguous. V was trimmed by 4 bases and J by 5 bases, leaving 11 bases between them. CDR3 length: 13 amino acids. The germline gives CDR1 MDHEN, CDR2 SYDVKM.

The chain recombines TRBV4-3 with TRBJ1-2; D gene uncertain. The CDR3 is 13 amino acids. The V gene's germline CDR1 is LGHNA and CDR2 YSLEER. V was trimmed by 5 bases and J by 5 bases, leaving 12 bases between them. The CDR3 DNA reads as TGCGCCAGCAGCTTAACCCGGCTGTATGGCTACACCTTC. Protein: CASSLTRLYGYTF.

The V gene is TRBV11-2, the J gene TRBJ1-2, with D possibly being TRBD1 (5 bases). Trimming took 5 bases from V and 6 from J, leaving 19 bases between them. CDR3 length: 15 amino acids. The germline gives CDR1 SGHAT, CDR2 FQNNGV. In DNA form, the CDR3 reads TGTGCCAGCAGCCCTACGGGGCCCCGAGATGATGGCTACACCTTC. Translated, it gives CASSPTGPRDDGYTF.

The CDR3 nucleotides are TGTGCCAGCAGATGGACAGGGAACAATGAGCAGTTCTTC. Translating it yields CASRWTGNNEQFF. The chain is built from TRBV6-5 and TRBJ2-1; 8 nucleotides agree with TRBD1. This CDR3 is 13 amino acids long. Germline assignment: CDR1 MNHEY and CDR2 SVGAGI. Trimming at V came to 6 bases and at J to 5 bases, leaving 3 bases not matched to a gene.

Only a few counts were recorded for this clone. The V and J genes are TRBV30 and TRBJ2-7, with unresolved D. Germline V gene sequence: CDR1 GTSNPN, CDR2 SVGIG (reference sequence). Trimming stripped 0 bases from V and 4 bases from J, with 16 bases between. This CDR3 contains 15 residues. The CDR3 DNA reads TGTGCCTGGAGTGTACGAAAGGGTCCCTTGTACGAGCAGTACTTC. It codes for CAWSVRKGPLYEQYF.

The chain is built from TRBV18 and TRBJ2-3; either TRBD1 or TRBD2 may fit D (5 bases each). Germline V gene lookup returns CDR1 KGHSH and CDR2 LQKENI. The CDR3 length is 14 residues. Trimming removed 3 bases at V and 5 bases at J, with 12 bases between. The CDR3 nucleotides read TGTGCCAGCTCACCGGGGACCAATAGAGATACGCAGTATTTT. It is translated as CASSPGTNRDTQYF. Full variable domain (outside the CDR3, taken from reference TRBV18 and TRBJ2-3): NAGVMQNPRHLVRRRGQEARLRCSPMKGHSHVYWYRQLPEEGLKFMVYLQKENIIDESGMPKERFSAEFPKEGPSILRIQQVVRGDSAAYFCASSPGTNRDTQYFGPGTRLTVL.

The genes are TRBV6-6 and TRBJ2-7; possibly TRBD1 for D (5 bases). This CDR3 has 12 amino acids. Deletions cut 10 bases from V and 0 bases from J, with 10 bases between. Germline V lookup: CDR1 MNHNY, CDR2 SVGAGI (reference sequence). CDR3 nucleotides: TGTGCCATCCAGGGCCCCTCCTACGAGCAGTACTTC. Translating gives CAIQGPSYEQYF.

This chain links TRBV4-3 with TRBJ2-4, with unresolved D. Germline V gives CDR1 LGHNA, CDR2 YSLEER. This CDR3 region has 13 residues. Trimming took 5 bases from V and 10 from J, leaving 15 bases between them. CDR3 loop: CASSALTRGIQYF. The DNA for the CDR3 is TGCGCCAGCAGCGCCCTGACGAGAGGTATTCAGTACTTC.